A selection of T cell receptor beta chains follows, all from one sample in a study of a mutant IDH1 vaccine in newly diagnosed glioma. TCRdb keeps only in-frame clones here, not all; method: immunoSEQ multiplex PCR. The table has approximately 28,000 clones, more than 70% seen once. Antigens of these TCRs are unknown. This material consisted of PBMCs, taken from a glioma patient whose treatment included an IDH1 peptide vaccine. Receptors were obtained from a woman aged 18 to 35 with glioma. Each CDR3 is given with its conserved first and last residue. D genes are given only for firm matches. Expanded clones get a size class; other rows say once, few or many, or leave the size out.

d_call	clone_size	v_call	j_call	cdr3_nt	cdr3_aa
-	medium-sized	TRBV7-8	TRBJ1-2	TGTGCCAGCAGCTTAGGGGAGATGGGTGGCTACACCTTC	CASSLGEMGGYTF
TRBD2	-	TRBV4-2	TRBJ2-3	TGTGCCAGCAGCCAACCGACTAGCGGGACCCCAGATACGCAGTATTTT	CASSQPTSGTPDTQYF
-	-	TRBV7-9	TRBJ2-7	TGTGCCAGCAGCGATAGGACTGCTTACGAGCAGTACTTC	CASSDRTAYEQYF
-	-	TRBV7-8	TRBJ2-5	TGTGCCAGCAGCTCCGGAATAGCGGAGACCCAGTACTTC	CASSSGIAETQYF
TRBD1	-	TRBV10-3	TRBJ1-3	TGTGCCATCAGTGGGGGACAGCCTGGAAACACCATATATTTT	CAISGGQPGNTIYF
-	-	TRBV6-1	TRBJ2-3	TGTGCCAGCAGTGAAGTGGGGGCATTCGGCACAGATACGCAGTATTTT	CASSEVGAFGTDTQYF
TRBD1	few	TRBV19	TRBJ1-1	TGTGCCAGTAGTAGACAGGGAAACACTGAAGCTTTCTTT	CASSRQGNTEAFF
TRBD2	-	TRBV7-7	TRBJ2-5	TGTGCTAGCAGCCCGGGACTAGCGGGAAAAGAGACCCAGTACTTC	CASSPGLAGKETQYF
-	-	TRBV29-1	TRBJ1-3	TGCAGCGCTCGAAAGGGGACTGGAAACACCATATATTTT	CSARKGTGNTIYF
-	few	TRBV29-1	TRBJ1-1	TGCAGCGTGCCCGTAGGGTCTGAAGCTTTCTTT	CSVPVGSEAFF
-	-	TRBV4-2	TRBJ1-2	TGTGCCAGCACCATCAATCAGGCAGAGCATGGCTACACCTTC	CASTINQAEHGYTF
-	-	TRBV9	TRBJ2-3	TGTGCCAGCAGCGTAGGAAAGGGCACTAGCACAGATACGCAGTATTTT	CASSVGKGTSTDTQYF
TRBD1	-	TRBV6-5	TRBJ2-7	TGTGCCAGCAGTTCTCGACAGGGGTCGAACTACGAGCAGTACTTC	CASSSRQGSNYEQYF
-	-	TRBV2	TRBJ1-2	TGTGCCAGCCGACAAGGGGACGAGTGGTATGGCTACACCTTC	CASRQGDEWYGYTF
-	few	TRBV7-2	TRBJ2-7	TGTGCCAGCAGCCTTATCGGCTCCTACGAGCAGTACTTC	CASSLIGSYEQYF
-	-	TRBV28	TRBJ1-2	TGTGCCAGCAGTTTCTTGGGTCGAGGCGATGTGAGAGGCTACACCTTC	CASSFLGRGDVRGYTF
TRBD1	-	TRBV5-4	TRBJ1-1	TGTGCCAGCAGCACCGGGACAGGGACCGTTCTGAACACTGAAGCTTTCTTT	CASSTGTGTVLNTEAFF
-	once	TRBV30	TRBJ1-1	TGTGCCTTCACACGGGGCGGGATTGAAGCTTTCTTT	CAFTRGGIEAFF
TRBD2	-	TRBV5-4	TRBJ2-2	TGTGCCAGCAGCTTGCATATCGGGAGGGGAACGAACACCGGGGAGCTGTTTTTT	CASSLHIGRGTNTGELFF
-	-	TRBV4-3	TRBJ2-6	TGCGCCAGCAGCCAAGTGACTGCCGAGGTTTCTGGGGCCAACGTCCTGACTTTC	CASSQVTAEVSGANVLTF
TRBD1	once	TRBV7-9	TRBJ1-4	TGTGCCAGCAGCTTTACAGGGGCTACTAATGAAAAACTGTTTTTT	CASSFTGATNEKLFF
TRBD1	-	TRBV27	TRBJ1-5	TGTGCCAGCAGTTCCACACGGGACAGGGGGCTCGATCAGCCCCAGCATTTT	CASSSTRDRGLDQPQHF
-	-	TRBV5-1	TRBJ1-6	TGCGCCAGCAGCTTGGGACTACCGTCTCCAATTTCACCCCTCCACTTT	CASSLGLPSPISPLHF
-	-	TRBV6-6	TRBJ1-2	TGTGCCAGCAGTTACGCCCACACAACCCACTATGGCTACACCTTC	CASSYAHTTHYGYTF
-	-	TRBV6-5	TRBJ2-2	TGTGCCAGCAGTCATGACGAATTCACCGGGGAGCTGTTTTTT	CASSHDEFTGELFF
-	-	TRBV6-5	TRBJ2-7	TGTGCCAGCGGGATGAAGACTTCCTACGAGCAGTACTTC	CASGMKTSYEQYF
-	few	TRBV2	TRBJ1-6	TGTGCCAGCAGTGTAAATTCACCCCTCCACTTT	CASSVNSPLHF
-	-	TRBV27	TRBJ1-5	TGTGCCAGCAGTTCTGGGAACAATCAGCCCCAGCATTTT	CASSSGNNQPQHF
-	-	TRBV7-6	TRBJ1-4	TGTGCCAGCAGCTTCTCGGGCAGGGTTAATGAAAAACTGTTTTTT	CASSFSGRVNEKLFF
-	-	TRBV5-1	TRBJ1-1	TGCGCCAGCAGCTTGGTATCAGGTGAAGCTTTCTTT	CASSLVSGEAFF
-	-	TRBV7-8	TRBJ2-1	TGTGCCAGCAGCAACCTCGTTAGTGGGAATGAGCAGTTCTTC	CASSNLVSGNEQFF
-	few	TRBV6-6	TRBJ2-7	TGTGCCAGCAGTTACAAGGACGACTCCTACGAGCAGTACTTC	CASSYKDDSYEQYF
-	-	TRBV28	TRBJ2-7	TGTGCCAGCACCCCGACTCGGGGCATGAGCTCCTACGAGCAGTACTTC	CASTPTRGMSSYEQYF
TRBD2	-	TRBV4-1	TRBJ2-1	TGCGCCAGCAGCCAACAATCCCCACTAGCGGGGGGTTATGAGCAGTTCTTC	CASSQQSPLAGGYEQFF
-	-	TRBV29-1	TRBJ1-2	TGCAGCGTTGAAGATGCAAATTGGGGCTACACCTTC	CSVEDANWGYTF
TRBD2	-	TRBV7-6	TRBJ2-7	TGTGCCAGCAGCTTAAGCGGGGCTGGCGAGCAGTACTTC	CASSLSGAGEQYF
-	-	TRBV6-5	TRBJ1-5	TGTGCCAGCAGTTACTCGAAGGGAGGGAATCAGCCCCAGCATTTT	CASSYSKGGNQPQHF
TRBD2	-	TRBV7-6	TRBJ2-3	TGTGCCAGCAGCTTAGCTCCCGGACTAGCGGGAGATACGCAGTATTTT	CASSLAPGLAGDTQYF
TRBD2	once	TRBV7-8	TRBJ2-5	TGTGCCAGCAGCTTAGCTAGACTAGCGGGGGCCGGAGAAAAAGAGACCCAGTACTTC	CASSLARLAGAGEKETQYF
-	-	TRBV19	TRBJ2-7	TGTGCCAGTAGCCCAGCGAGGGGATACGAGCAGTACTTC	CASSPARGYEQYF
-	-	TRBV7-8	TRBJ1-6	TGTGCCAGCAGCTTAGACAGCTCCTATAATTCACCCCTCCACTTT	CASSLDSSYNSPLHF
TRBD2	-	TRBV7-9	TRBJ2-7	TGTGCCAGCAGCTTTCCGGGACTAGCGGGAGTAGAGCAGTACTTC	CASSFPGLAGVEQYF
TRBD2	once	TRBV7-8	TRBJ2-7	TGTGCCAGCAGCTTAAGCGGGAGTCCCCGCGAGCAGTACTTC	CASSLSGSPREQYF
-	few	TRBV19	TRBJ1-2	TGTGCCAGTAGTATTGGCGGGGTCGATGGCTACACCTTC	CASSIGGVDGYTF
TRBD2	-	TRBV27	TRBJ2-1	TGTGCCAGCAAGGGACTAGCGGGAGGGGACAATGAGCAGTTCTTC	CASKGLAGGDNEQFF
TRBD1	-	TRBV5-6	TRBJ2-2	TGTGCCAGCAACAGCCCCGGGACAGGGCCTACCACCGGGGAGCTGTTTTTT	CASNSPGTGPTTGELFF
-	-	TRBV4-3	TRBJ2-1	TGCGCCAGCAGCCAAGATACCGGTCGCTACAATGAGCAGTTCTTC	CASSQDTGRYNEQFF
-	-	TRBV14	TRBJ2-7	TGTGCCAGCAGCCGAATACAGGGCGGAATTGAGTACTTC	CASSRIQGGIEYF
-	-	TRBV11-3	TRBJ1-6	TGTGCCAGCAGCTTAGAATTTAATTCACCCCTCCACTTT	CASSLEFNSPLHF